Below are 5 T cell receptor beta chains sequenced from a single sample in a study of glioma-infiltrating T cells after dendritic cell vaccination. TCRdb's table, derived via immunoSEQ multiplex PCR, lists solely in-frame clones and lacks some. The sample shows fewer than 90,000 clones, over 80% of them seen only once. Time point: after dendritic cell vaccination, including at tumor progression/relapse. This specimen consisted of blood, obtained after dendritic cell vaccination. These receptors came from a human donor with glioblastoma.

This clone has a single count. The chain is built from TRBV27 and TRBJ1-4; weak D call: TRBD1 (6 bases). V lost 2 bases and J lost 2, with 9 bases in between. CDR1 is MNHEY, CDR2 SMNVEV, per germline (reference sequence). The length of the CDR3 is 15 residues. This CDR3 reads CASSLKGGTNEKLFF. In DNA, the CDR3 is TGTGCCAGCAGTTTAAAGGGGGGGACTAATGAAAAACTGTTTTTT.

This chain links TRBV6-4 with TRBJ1-1, with D unclear. CDR3 length: 14 amino acids. The ends were cut back, 6 bases at V and 1 base at J, with 12 bases in the middle. CDR1 MRHNA and CDR2 SNTAGT come from the germline V gene. The chain's CDR3 is CASRVQFTNTEAFF. The CDR3 coding sequence is TGTGCCAGCAGGGTACAGTTTACGAACACTGAAGCTTTCTTT.

This sequence joins TRBV2 and TRBJ1-1; 8 bases are a match to TRBD1. Germline-derived CDR1 and CDR2 are SNHLY and FYNNEI. V shed 7 bases and J 4 bases; nucleotides not matched to a gene: 8. CDR3 length: 14 residues. CDR3 sequence (DNA): TGTGCCAGCACCCGAGGGACAGGAGGCACTGAAGCTTTCTTT. It is translated as CASTRGTGGTEAFF.

The chain carries TRBV14 and TRBJ2-1, with D perhaps TRBD1 (5 bases). Germline-derived CDR1 and CDR2 are SGHDN and FVKESK. The CDR3 is made up of 15 amino acids. Trimming removed 3 bases at V and 8 bases at J, with 17 bases between. CDR3 sequence: CASSHLDRDWDEQFF. In DNA, the CDR3 is TGTGCCAGCAGCCATCTAGACAGAGATTGGGATGAGCAGTTCTTC.

This clone was observed a handful of times. CDR3 coding DNA: TGTGCCAGCAGCTTGGGGACAGATAATTCACCCCTCCACTTT. Its protein product is CASSLGTDNSPLHF. V usage is TRBV7-6 and J usage is TRBJ1-6; 7 bases align to TRBD1. The CDR3 length is 14 residues. The ends lost 3 bases at V and 5 bases at J; junction bases unmatched: 1. Germline loops: CDR1 SGHVS, CDR2 FNYEAQ. The whole variable domain, filled in from reference TRBV7-6 and TRBJ1-6, reads GAGVSQSPRYKVTKRGQDVALRCDPISGHVSLYWYRQALGQGPEFLTYFNYEAQQDKSGLPNDRFSAERPEGSISTLTIQRTEQRDSAMYRCASSLGTDNSPLHFGNGTRLTVT.